This TCR beta chain originates from a study of blood T cell repertoires in COVID-19. Sequencing was performed with immunoSEQ multiplex PCR; in TCRdb, only in-frame clones are kept and a portion is missing. The table includes 150,000 to 200,000 clones, around 74% detected once. Germline values: CDR1 MDHEN, CDR2 SYDVKM. Trimming shortened V by 6 bases and J by 2 bases, and 14 bases separated the two germline ends. The CDR3 covers 15 residues. Source material: peripheral blood. The rearrangement links TRBV28 to TRBJ2-1; weak D call: TRBD2 (6 bases). This TCR was sampled from a woman older than 75 with acute or convalescent COVID-19. The CDR3 region is CASSTPSETYNEQFF. The CDR3 nucleotides are TGTGCCAGCAGCACCCCTAGCGAGACCTACAATGAGCAGTTCTTC.